The 6 T cell receptor beta chains in this list originate from one sample, sequenced in a study of molecular identifiers for immune sequencing clone quantification. One entry per CDR3 protein, called by TCRdb with MiXCR from the PCR reads. Of tens of thousands of distinct CDR3 sequences in the sample, roughly a quarter were seen once. What was sequenced was naive CD8+ T cells from blood, with Jurkat cell RNA spiked in. Subset meaning: FACS-sorted CD8+CD4-CCR7+CD45RA+ naive T cells. These TCRs come from a human donor in good health. Some libraries in this study had Jurkat cell RNA spiked in.

The table lists this clonotype with a few counts. The chain couples TRBV29-1 to TRBJ2-5, with TRBD2 matching 9 bases. Looked up from germline, CDR1 is SQVTM and CDR2 is ANQGSEA. CDR3 length: 17 residues. CDR3 sequence (DNA): TGCCGCGGGGGGGGGGTGACTAGTTCGGCCTACCAAGAGACCCAGTACTTC. Residues: CRGGGVTSSAYQETQYF.

This clonotype was recorded only once. This may arise from a read error, as a much more abundant clone is one base away. The chain is built from TRBV13 and TRBJ2-3; 11 positions match TRBD2. Germline V lookup: CDR1 PRHDT, CDR2 FYEKMQ (reference sequence). V trimming: 5 bases; J trimming: 7 bases; junction bases outside the gene matches: 8. The CDR3 has 15 amino acids. The CDR3 protein is CASSLGTSGSNTQYF. The CDR3 DNA is TGTGCCAGCAGCCTCGGGACTAGCGGTTCTAATACGCAGTATTTT.

A few counts support this clonotype. This could be a read error, since a much larger clone is one nucleotide away. The chain combines TRBV14 with TRBJ2-1, with D perhaps matching TRBD1 or TRBD2 (5 bases each). The length of the CDR3 is 16 residues. Germline CDR1 SGHDN, CDR2 FVKESK. In DNA, the CDR3 is TGTGCCAGCAGCCAAGTAGTTGGGGACCCTAACAATGAGCGGTTCTTC. This encodes CASSQVVGDPNNERFF.

This rearrangement joins TRBV3-1 to TRBJ2-7; the D is unclear. Germline assignment: CDR1 LGHDT and CDR2 YNNKEL (reference sequence). This CDR3 is 15 amino acids long. Trimming removed 0 bases from V and 3 bases from J, with 12 bases in between. The CDR3 DNA sequence: TGTGCCAGCAGCCAAGACTCGGGCGTGGTCTACGAGCAGTACTTC. It encodes CASSQDSGVVYEQYF.

A note on this clonotype: A read error is possible here, since a much larger clone lies one base away. The chain is built from TRBV4-1 and TRBJ2-1; 8 bases agree with TRBD2. There are 15 residues in the CDR3. CDR1 is MGHRA and CDR2 is YSYEKL in the germline V gene. The CDR3 DNA sequence: TGCGCCAGCAGCCAGCGAAGCGGGGGTTACAATGGGCAGTTCTTC. Translating it yields CASSQRSGGYNGQFF.

A word on this clonotype: A single base separates this from a much larger clone, so it may be a read error. The rearrangement uses TRBV19 and TRBJ2-2; TRBD2 might be the D (6 bases). The CDR3 totals 16 residues. Germline CDR1 and CDR2: LNHDA and SQIVND (reference sequence). The V end lost 6 bases, the J end lost 3 bases, and 17 bases lay between the germline ends. CDR3 amino acids: CASRAETGLYTGELFF. CDR3 DNA: TGTGCCAGTAGAGCAGAAACGGGACTGTACACCGGGGAGCTGTTTTTT.